One sample yielded the 20 T cell receptor beta chains listed below, sequenced in a study of CD8 T cells in ankylosing spondylitis (dated by TCRdb to 2016 to 2017). The library came from 5' RACE. Sequencing was carried out with an Illumina HiSeq 2500. TCRdb reran the public reads through fastp at Q25 and MiXCR, keeping productive beta chains. Duplicate CDR3 protein sequences are folded into a single record with the most common DNA and genes. The sample records 200,000 to 300,000 distinct CDR3 sequences, 7.5% to 9.5% of which are singletons. The biggest ten clones account for roughly 5% of the sample. Sequences were obtained from blood, either unsorted or a sorted T cell fraction (not recorded which). The source of these receptors is a female donor with ankylosing spondylitis or in good health (not recorded which).

This clonotype was picked up many times. The chain is built from TRBV7-2 and TRBJ2-7, with D possibly TRBD1 on 6 matching bases. In germline, CDR1 is SGHTA, CDR2 FQGNSA. This CDR3 contains 17 residues. With 3 bases removed from V and 0 bases from J, the gap between germline ends came to 18 bases. The DNA of the CDR3 is TGTGCCAGCAGCTTTGTCCAGGGGTTTTTCGGCTCCTACGAGCAGTACTTC. Translating it yields CASSFVQGFFGSYEQYF.

This clonotype has ten or more counts. This chain uses TRBV7-9 with TRBJ1-2; a weak D match, TRBD1 (5 bases). From germline, CDR1 is SEHNR and CDR2 FQNEAQ (reference sequence). The CDR3 totals 15 residues. V lost 4 bases, J lost 8 bases, and 20 bases lay in between. CDR3 nucleotides: TGTGCCAGCAGCTCCCCCTGGGCGGGGTGGGACGGCTACACCTTC. Residues: CASSSPWAGWDGYTF.

This clonotype has a count of ten or more. This chain uses TRBV6-6 with TRBJ2-1; no definite D call. The V gene lost 9 bases and the J gene lost 6 bases, with 9 bases spanning the gap. This CDR3 region has 11 residues. Germline V gene sequence: CDR1 MNHNY, CDR2 SVGAGI (reference sequence). The CDR3 nucleotides read TGTGCCAGTCTACTGGGCAATGAGCAGTTCTTC. This gives the protein CASLLGNEQFF.

There are many counts of this clonotype. CDR3 DNA: TGTGCCAGCAGCTCTCGTGGGACAGTTAAGCGGGATACGCAGTATTTT. It yields the protein CASSSRGTVKRDTQYF. The V call is TRBV7-8, the J call TRBJ2-3; TRBD1 agrees at 7 bases. Germline V lookup: CDR1 SGHVS, CDR2 FQNEAQ. This CDR3 contains 16 residues. V was pared by 4 bases and J by 6 bases, with 13 bases of the junction left unmatched.

This clonotype was found many times. This chain connects TRBV4-1 to TRBJ2-1, with a tentative D call TRBD2 (7 bases). The CDR3 is 17 amino acids. The germline V and J ends were trimmed by 10 bases and 9 bases, with 31 bases remaining between them. Per the germline V gene, CDR1 is MGHRA and CDR2 is YSYEKL. This CDR3 reads CATSPSRTGGQLGEQFF. The CDR3 DNA follows: TGCGCCACCTCCCCCTCAAGAACGGGAGGACAGCTTGGTGAGCAGTTCTTC.

This clonotype was counted many times. V is TRBV6-2 or TRBV6-3 and J is TRBJ1-2, with D unclear. This CDR3 has 11 amino acids. CDR1 MNHEY and CDR2 SVGEGT come from the germline V gene. Trimming pared 7 bases from V and 8 bases from J, leaving 11 bases between. The CDR3 loop is CASTGGGGYTF. CDR3 sequence (DNA): TGTGCCAGCACGGGAGGCGGCGGCTACACCTTC.

V is TRBV20-1 and J is TRBJ2-1; 8 bases align to TRBD2. Looked up from germline, CDR1 is DFQATT and CDR2 is SNEGSKA (reference sequence). CDR3 size: 13 residues. Trimming at V came to 6 bases and at J to 5 bases, leaving 6 bases not matched to a gene. CDR3 sequence: CSASGRRNNEQFF. In DNA form, the CDR3 reads TGCAGTGCCAGCGGGAGAAGGAACAATGAGCAGTTCTTC.

This clonotype has a count of ten or more. The chain uses TRBV20-1 and TRBJ2-1; 8 nucleotides line up with TRBD2. Germline-derived CDR1 and CDR2 are DFQATT and SNEGSKA (reference sequence). V was clipped by 2 bases and J by 8 bases; unmatched bases: 8. This CDR3 has 14 amino acids. CDR3: CSARSGTSPYEQFF. CDR3 coding DNA: TGCAGTGCTAGATCCGGGACTAGTCCCTATGAGCAGTTCTTC.

This clonotype was observed at least ten times. The chain couples TRBV14 to TRBJ2-1; D gene unclear. This CDR3 spans 14 amino acids. The V gene lost 5 bases and the J gene lost 9 bases, with 17 bases spanning the gap. The V gene's germline CDR1 is SGHDN and CDR2 FVKESK. The CDR3 is CASSTMTFISEQFF. The CDR3, as DNA: TGTGCCAGCAGCACAATGACCTTCATAAGTGAGCAGTTCTTC.

This clonotype was detected ten times or more. The chain has TRBV28 and TRBJ1-2; D is ambiguous. The CDR3 has 16 residues. Germline lookup yields CDR1 MDHEN and CDR2 SYDVKM. The V and J ends lost 4 bases and 8 bases respectively, with 23 bases between them. The DNA for the CDR3 is TGTGCCAGCAGTTCCTCCCGGAGGGCCACCTCTAGGGGCTACACCTTC. It yields the protein CASSSSRRATSRGYTF.

This clonotype showed up just a few times. The CDR3 protein is CASSSTRLESEQYF. The CDR3 nucleotides are TGTGCCAGCAGTTCCACCCGGCTAGAATCGGAGCAGTACTTC. This sequence joins TRBV6-2 or TRBV6-3 and TRBJ2-7; D gene uncertain. CDR1 and CDR2 (germline): MNHEY, SVGEGT. The CDR3 is 14 residues long. V shed 4 bases and J shed 7 bases, with 17 bases lying between them.

This clonotype has ten or more counts. The chain uses TRBV12-3 or TRBV12-4 and TRBJ2-1; 11 bases are a match to TRBD2. V lost 6 bases to trimming and J lost 1 base; unmatched junction nucleotides: 5. The CDR3 totals 16 residues. The CDR3 bases are TGTGCCAGCAGAATAGCGGGAGGGGTGTCCTACAATGAGCAGTTCTTC. Its translation is CASRIAGGVSYNEQFF.

This clonotype was found many times. The chain links TRBV5-1 to TRBJ2-7, with TRBD2 matching over 8 bases. The trim removed 4 bases at V and 4 bases at J, leaving 7 bases unmatched. Looked up from germline, CDR1 is SGHRS and CDR2 is YFSETQ. This CDR3 is 14 amino acids long. This chain's CDR3 is CASSPEAGVYEQYF. The CDR3 coding sequence is TGCGCCAGCAGCCCAGAAGCGGGAGTATACGAGCAGTACTTC.

This clonotype has at least ten counts. V is TRBV6-1 and J is TRBJ1-1, with D possibly TRBD1 on 5 matching bases. Germline CDR1 and CDR2: MNHNS and SASEGT. This CDR3 has 14 amino acids. The CDR3 region is CSSSQTGGRTEAFF. CDR3 nucleotides: TGTTCTTCTTCCCAGACGGGGGGAAGAACTGAAGCTTTCTTT.

This clonotype has ten or more counts. The rearrangement uses TRBV27 and TRBJ1-5; 8 nucleotides agree with TRBD1. With 5 bases clipped from V and 11 bases from J, the junction kept 11 bases outside the gene matches. The CDR3 length is 14 residues. The germline CDR1 and CDR2 sequences are MNHEY and SMNVEV (reference sequence). This CDR3 reads CASSPDREPMAQHF. CDR3 DNA sequence: TGTGCCAGCAGTCCGGACAGGGAACCCATGGCCCAGCATTTT.

Many counts were recorded for this clonotype. The chain has TRBV29-1 and TRBJ2-7; D gene unclear. V was pared by 7 bases and J by 0 bases, with 10 bases between. The CDR3 consists of 12 residues. CDR1 and CDR2 (germline): SQVTM, ANQGSEA. The CDR3 protein is CSGLTDSYEQYF. For the CDR3, the DNA is TGCAGCGGACTGACGGACTCCTACGAGCAGTACTTC.

The gene calls are TRBV5-6 and TRBJ2-7, with 8 bases identical to TRBD2. Germline CDR1 SGHDT, CDR2 YYEEEE. The V gene end was trimmed by 4 bases and the J gene end by 4 bases; junction bases not matched to a gene: 13. The CDR3 is made up of 16 amino acids. CDR3 in DNA: TGTGCCAGCAGCCCCCAGGGGCGGGAGGTCGGGTACGAGCAGTACTTC. It codes for CASSPQGREVGYEQYF.

This clonotype was observed at least ten times. This rearrangement joins TRBV20-1 to TRBJ2-1; weak D call: TRBD2 (5 bases). CDR3 length: 14 residues. Germline assignment: CDR1 DFQATT and CDR2 SNEGSKA (reference sequence). V lost 8 bases and J lost 3, with 17 bases in between. The DNA for the CDR3 is TGCAGTATGAGACTATACGGATTCTACAATGAGCAGTTCTTC. This codes for CSMRLYGFYNEQFF.

The sample holds many counts of this clonotype. The rearrangement joins TRBV5-1 to TRBJ2-1; 12 bases are a match to TRBD2. J lost 5 bases, V lost 3 bases, and 3 bases had no gene match. This CDR3 has 15 residues. Germline assignment: CDR1 SGHRS and CDR2 YFSETQ. CDR3 sequence reads: CASSSLAGGDNEQFF. The CDR3 DNA follows: TGCGCCAGCAGCTCGCTAGCGGGAGGGGACAATGAGCAGTTCTTC. Full variable domain (remainder filled in from reference TRBV5-1 and TRBJ2-1): KAGVTQTPRYLIKTRGQQVTLSCSPISGHRSVSWYQQTPGQGLQFLFEYFSETQRNKGNFPGRFSGRQFSNSRSEMNVSTLELGDSALYLCASSSLAGGDNEQFFGPGTRLTVL.

This clonotype has ten or more counts. The chain recombines TRBV12-3 or TRBV12-4 with TRBJ1-1; unclear D gene. Between the trimmed V and J ends, which lost 7 bases and 0 bases, there was a span of 12 bases. The CDR3 spans 14 residues. CDR3 loop: CASKQNSLNTEAFF. The CDR3 region has the DNA TGTGCCAGCAAACAGAACAGCCTGAACACTGAAGCTTTCTTT.